This TCR beta chain emerged from a study of OX40 agonist ivuxolimab in advanced cancers. Study-level findings and limits: Relative to CD4+, CD8+ T cells held more expanded clones on average.

A note on this clone: Its matching antigen is unknown.

Assay: immunoSEQ multiplex PCR; the TCRdb copy retains only in-frame clones and omits some. The table has tens of thousands of clones, 80% to 90% seen once. J was trimmed by 5 bases and V by 4 bases; bases with no gene match: 2. Germline V gives CDR1 SGHTA, CDR2 FQGTGA. The CDR3 consists of 14 residues. The clonotype originates from an adult with an advanced solid tumor such as melanoma, head and neck, liver or kidney cancer. V gene TRBV7-3 combines with J gene TRBJ2-1, with 10 bases lining up with TRBD2. Material: CD4+ or CD8+ T cells sorted from blood, obtained in a trial of the OX40 agonist ivuxolimab. The CDR3 DNA follows: TGTGCCAGCAGCTCTAGCGGGGGCAACAATGAGCAGTTCTTC. It translates to CASSSSGGNNEQFF.